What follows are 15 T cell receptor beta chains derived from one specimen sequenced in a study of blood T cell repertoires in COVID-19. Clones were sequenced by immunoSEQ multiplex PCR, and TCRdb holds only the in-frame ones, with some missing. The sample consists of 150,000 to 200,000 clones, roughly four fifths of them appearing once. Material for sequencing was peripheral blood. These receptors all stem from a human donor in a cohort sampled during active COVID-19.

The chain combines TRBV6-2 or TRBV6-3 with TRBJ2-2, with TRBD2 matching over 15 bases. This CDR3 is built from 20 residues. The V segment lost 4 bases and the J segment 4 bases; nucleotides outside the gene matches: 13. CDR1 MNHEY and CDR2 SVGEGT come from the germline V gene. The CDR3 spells CASSSHPAGLAGGGTGELFF. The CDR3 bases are TGTGCCAGCAGTTCGCACCCCGCCGGACTAGCGGGGGGGGGCACCGGGGAGCTGTTTTTT.

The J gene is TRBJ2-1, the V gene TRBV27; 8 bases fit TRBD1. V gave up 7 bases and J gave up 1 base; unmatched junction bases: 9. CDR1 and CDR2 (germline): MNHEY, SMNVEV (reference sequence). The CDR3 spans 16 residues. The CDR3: CASTSGRQGSYNEQFF. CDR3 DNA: TGTGCCAGCACCTCGGGGAGACAGGGGTCCTACAATGAGCAGTTCTTC.

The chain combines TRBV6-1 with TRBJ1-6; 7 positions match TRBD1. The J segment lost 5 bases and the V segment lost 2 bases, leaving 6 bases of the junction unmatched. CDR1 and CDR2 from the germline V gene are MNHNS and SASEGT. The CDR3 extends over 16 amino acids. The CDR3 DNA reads TGTGCCAGCAGTGAAATTCTGACAGGGAATAATTCACCCCTCCACTTT. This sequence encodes CASSEILTGNNSPLHF.

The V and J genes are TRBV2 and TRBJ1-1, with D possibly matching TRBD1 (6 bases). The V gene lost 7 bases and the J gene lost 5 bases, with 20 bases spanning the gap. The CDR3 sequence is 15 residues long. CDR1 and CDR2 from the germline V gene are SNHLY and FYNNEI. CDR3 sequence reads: CASISEGGGRTEAFF. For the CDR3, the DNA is TGTGCCAGCATTTCCGAAGGGGGGGGAAGGACTGAAGCTTTCTTT.

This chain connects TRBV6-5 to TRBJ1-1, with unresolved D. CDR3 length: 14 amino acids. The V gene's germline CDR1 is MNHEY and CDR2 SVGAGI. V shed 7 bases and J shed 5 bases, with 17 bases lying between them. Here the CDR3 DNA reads TGTGCCAGCACTGCTAGCGGACGGGGAACTGAAGCTTTCTTT. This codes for CASTASGRGTEAFF.

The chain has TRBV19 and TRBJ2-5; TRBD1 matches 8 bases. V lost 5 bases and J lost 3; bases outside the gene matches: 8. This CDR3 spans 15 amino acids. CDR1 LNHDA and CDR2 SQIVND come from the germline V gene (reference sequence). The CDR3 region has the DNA TGTGCCAGTAGTTCCTCAGGGGGCAGGGAAGAGACCCAGTACTTC. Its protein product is CASSSSGGREETQYF.

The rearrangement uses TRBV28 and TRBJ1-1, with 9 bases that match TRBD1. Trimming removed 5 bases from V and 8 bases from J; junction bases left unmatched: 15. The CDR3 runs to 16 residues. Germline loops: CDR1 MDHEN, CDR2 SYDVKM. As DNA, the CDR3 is TGTGCCAGCAGTGGATCCGGGACAGGGTCGGGTTTGGAAGCTTTCTTT. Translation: CASSGSGTGSGLEAFF. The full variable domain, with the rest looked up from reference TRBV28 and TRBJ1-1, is DVKVTQSSRYLVKRTGEKVFLECVQDMDHENMFWYRQDPGLGLRLIYFSYDVKMKEKGDIPEGYSVSREKKERFSLILESASTNQTSMYLCASSGSGTGSGLEAFFGQGTRLTVV.

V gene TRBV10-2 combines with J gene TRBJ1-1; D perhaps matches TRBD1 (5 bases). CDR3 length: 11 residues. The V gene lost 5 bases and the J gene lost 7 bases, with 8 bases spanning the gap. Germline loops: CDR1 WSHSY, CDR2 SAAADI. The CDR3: CASSSGNEAFF. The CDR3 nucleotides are TGCGCCAGCAGTTCAGGGAATGAAGCTTTCTTT.

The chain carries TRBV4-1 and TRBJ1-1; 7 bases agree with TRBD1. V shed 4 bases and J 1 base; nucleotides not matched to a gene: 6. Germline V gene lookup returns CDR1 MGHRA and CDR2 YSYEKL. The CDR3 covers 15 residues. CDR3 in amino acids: CASSLSGGGNTEAFF. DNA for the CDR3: TGCGCCAGCAGCCTTTCAGGGGGTGGGAACACTGAAGCTTTCTTT.

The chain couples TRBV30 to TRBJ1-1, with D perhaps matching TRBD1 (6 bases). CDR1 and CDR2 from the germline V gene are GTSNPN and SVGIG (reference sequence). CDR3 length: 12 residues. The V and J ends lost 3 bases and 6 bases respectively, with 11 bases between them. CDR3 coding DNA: TGTGCCTGGAGAGGGGGTTTGGCTGAAGCTTTCTTT. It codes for CAWRGGLAEAFF.

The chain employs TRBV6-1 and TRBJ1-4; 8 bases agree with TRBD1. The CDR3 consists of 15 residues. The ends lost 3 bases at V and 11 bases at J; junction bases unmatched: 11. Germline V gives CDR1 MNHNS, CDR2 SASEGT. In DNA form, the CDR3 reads TGTGCCAGCAGTGATTTAACAGGGGGAATAGGGAAACTGTTTTTT. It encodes CASSDLTGGIGKLFF.

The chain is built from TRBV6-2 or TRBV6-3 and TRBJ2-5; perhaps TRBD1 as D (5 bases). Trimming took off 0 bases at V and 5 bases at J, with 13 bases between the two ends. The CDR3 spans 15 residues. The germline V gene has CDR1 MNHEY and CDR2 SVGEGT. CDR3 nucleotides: TGTGCCAGCAGTTACTCGGCCAGGGTAGGGGAGACCCAGTACTTC. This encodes CASSYSARVGETQYF.

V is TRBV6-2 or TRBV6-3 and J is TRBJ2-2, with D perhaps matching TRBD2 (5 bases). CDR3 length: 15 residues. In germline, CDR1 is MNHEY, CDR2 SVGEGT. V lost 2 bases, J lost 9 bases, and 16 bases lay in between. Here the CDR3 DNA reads TGTGCCAGCAGTTACAGAGGGCAGGCTCTGCGGGAGCTGTTTTTT. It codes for CASSYRGQALRELFF.

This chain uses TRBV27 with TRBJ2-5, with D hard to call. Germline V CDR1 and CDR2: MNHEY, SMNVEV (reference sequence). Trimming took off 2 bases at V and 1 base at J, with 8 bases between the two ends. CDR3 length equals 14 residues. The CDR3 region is CASSLQSVQETQYF. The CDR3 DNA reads TGTGCCAGCAGTTTACAGAGCGTCCAAGAGACCCAGTACTTC.

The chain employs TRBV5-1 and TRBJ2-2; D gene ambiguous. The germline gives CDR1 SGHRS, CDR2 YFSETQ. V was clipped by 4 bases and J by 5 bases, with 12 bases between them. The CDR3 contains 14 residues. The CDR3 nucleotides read TGCGCCAGCAGCCCCCGAAGAGATACCGGGGAGCTGTTTTTT. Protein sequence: CASSPRRDTGELFF.